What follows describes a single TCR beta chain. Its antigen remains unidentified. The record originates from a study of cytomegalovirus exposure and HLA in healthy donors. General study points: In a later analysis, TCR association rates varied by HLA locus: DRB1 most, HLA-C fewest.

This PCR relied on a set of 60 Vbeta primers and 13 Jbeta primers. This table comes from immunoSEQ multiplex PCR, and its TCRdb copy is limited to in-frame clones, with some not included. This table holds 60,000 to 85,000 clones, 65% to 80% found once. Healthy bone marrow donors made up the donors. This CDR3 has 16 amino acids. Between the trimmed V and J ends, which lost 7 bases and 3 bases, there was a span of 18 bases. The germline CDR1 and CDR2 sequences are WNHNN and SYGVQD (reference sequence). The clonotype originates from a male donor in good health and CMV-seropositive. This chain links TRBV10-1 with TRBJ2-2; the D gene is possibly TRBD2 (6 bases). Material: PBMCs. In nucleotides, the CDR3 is TGCGCCAGCACTCTGGGGGGACCCGGGGACACCGGGGAGCTGTTTTTT. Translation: CASTLGGPGDTGELFF.